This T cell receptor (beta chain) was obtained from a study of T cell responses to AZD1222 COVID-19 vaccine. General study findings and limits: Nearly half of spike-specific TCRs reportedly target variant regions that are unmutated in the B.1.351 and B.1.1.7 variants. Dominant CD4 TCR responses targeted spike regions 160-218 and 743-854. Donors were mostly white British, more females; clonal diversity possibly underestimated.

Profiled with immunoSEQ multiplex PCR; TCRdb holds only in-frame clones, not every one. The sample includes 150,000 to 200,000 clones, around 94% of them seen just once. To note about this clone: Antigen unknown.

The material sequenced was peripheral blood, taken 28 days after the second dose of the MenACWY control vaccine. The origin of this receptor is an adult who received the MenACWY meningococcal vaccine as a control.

The CDR3 protein is CASSLRDGTYEQYF. CDR3 bases: TGTGCCAGCAGCCTCCGGGACGGTACCTACGAGCAGTACTTC. The chain is built from TRBV27 and TRBJ2-7; either TRBD1 or TRBD2 may fit D (5 bases each). Germline CDR1 MNHEY, CDR2 SMNVEV (reference sequence). V lost 6 bases, J lost 2 bases, and 14 bases lay in between. This CDR3 has 14 residues.